Below, 13 T cell receptor beta chains from the same sample are listed, as sequenced in a study of spatial heterogeneity in lung cancer (dated by TCRdb to between 2018 and 2021). Sample time point, as interpreted from the label and publication: sample taken at primary tumor resection. Receptors were amplified or captured by 5' RACE. TCRdb shows the sequencer as NextSeq 500. The raw public data were reprocessed by TCRdb itself: fastp quality trimming at Q25, MiXCR clonotype calling, in-frame beta chains only. Rows are unified per CDR3 protein, each entry keeping the most common DNA and genes. The sample table holds fewer than 15,000 distinct CDR3 sequences, of which about 4% were seen once. The ten top clones hold more than 40% of the sample. The sample consisted of PBMCs, taken at surgery. The receptors derive from a male donor with early-stage non-small cell lung cancer.

This clonotype has at least ten counts. The gene calls are TRBV3-1 and TRBJ1-4; D perhaps matches TRBD1 (6 bases). The CDR3 is 16 residues long. CDR1 is LGHDT and CDR2 is YNNKEL in the germline V gene (reference sequence). Trimming pared 1 base from V and 10 bases from J, leaving 19 bases between. CDR3 DNA: TGTGCCAGCAGCCAAGCCGGCAGGGGAACCTCGGGAAAACTGTTTTTT. Amino acids: CASSQAGRGTSGKLFF.

The table lists this clonotype with many counts. The CDR3 loop reads CASSRGLALQETQYF. CDR3 DNA sequence: TGTGCCAGCAGCCGCGGACTAGCGTTACAAGAGACCCAGTACTTC. The chain links TRBV7-2 to TRBJ2-5; TRBD2 aligns across 9 bases. The junction had 6 bases not matched to a gene; V was cut back by 5 bases and J by 2 bases. The CDR3 totals 15 residues. The germline V gene has CDR1 SGHTA and CDR2 FQGNSA.

This clonotype was counted ten times or more. This rearrangement joins TRBV29-1 to TRBJ1-5; tentatively, D is TRBD1 (5 bases). Trimming took 1 base from V and 15 from J, leaving 16 bases between them. Germline V gene sequence: CDR1 SQVTM, CDR2 ANQGSEA. The CDR3 is 12 residues long. The CDR3 region is CSVEGPGQGLHF. The CDR3 DNA sequence: TGCAGCGTTGAAGGACCGGGCCAGGGTCTGCATTTT.

This clonotype was counted ten times or more. The chain has TRBV11-3 and TRBJ2-2; a weak D match, TRBD1 (6 bases). The CDR3 sequence is 14 residues long. In germline, CDR1 is SGHNT, CDR2 YENEEA. Trimming removed 6 bases from V and 5 bases from J, with 13 bases in between. The DNA for the CDR3 is TGTGCCAGCAGATACAGGGATGGTACCGGGGAGCTGTTTTTT. As protein: CASRYRDGTGELFF.

This clonotype was seen at least ten times. The chain recombines TRBV6-6 with TRBJ1-1; D is unresolved. CDR1 and CDR2 from the germline V gene are MNHNY and SVGAGI (reference sequence). This CDR3 is built from 13 residues. V lost 6 bases and J 1 base, leaving 9 bases between the germline ends. The CDR3 DNA follows: TGTGCCAGCAGATCAGTCCAGAACACTGAAGCTTTCTTT. Protein: CASRSVQNTEAFF.

The chain couples TRBV10-3 to TRBJ2-7; D call uncertain. From germline, CDR1 is ENHRY and CDR2 SYGVKD. Trimming shortened V by 11 bases and J by 7 bases, and 21 bases separated the two germline ends. The CDR3 length is 13 residues. The CDR3 bases are TGTGCCGCCTACAACCAGGCCCTCCAGGAGCAGTACTTC. Protein product: CAAYNQALQEQYF.

This clonotype was detected ten times or more. This rearrangement joins TRBV25-1 to TRBJ2-5; D uncertain. The V end lost 6 bases, the J end lost 5 bases, and 13 bases lay between the germline ends. CDR1 is MGHDK and CDR2 is SYGVNS in the germline V gene. The CDR3 totals 13 residues. DNA for the CDR3: TGTGCCAGCAGGCAGGCCACCGTGGAGACCCAGTACTTC. It encodes CASRQATVETQYF.

The chain recombines TRBV18 with TRBJ1-1; TRBD1 agrees at 9 bases. With 5 bases clipped from V and 1 base from J, the junction kept 2 bases outside the gene matches. Per the germline V gene, CDR1 is KGHSH and CDR2 is LQKENI. CDR3 length equals 14 residues. DNA of the CDR3: TGTGCCAGCTCATCGGGACAGGGGAACACTGAAGCTTTCTTT. Residues: CASSSGQGNTEAFF.

This clonotype appeared many times. The J gene is TRBJ2-3, the V gene TRBV18; a possible D gene is TRBD1 (6 bases). This CDR3 has 15 amino acids. Deletions cut 1 base from V and 1 base from J, with 9 bases between. The V gene's germline CDR1 is KGHSH and CDR2 LQKENI. Here the CDR3 reads CASSPRTDRTDTQYF. The CDR3 region has the DNA TGTGCCAGCTCACCACGGACAGACCGCACAGATACGCAGTATTTT.

This clonotype was detected many times. The chain recombines TRBV28 with TRBJ2-5; 8 nucleotides match TRBD2. Germline CDR1 reads MDHEN; CDR2 reads SYDVKM. The V and J ends lost 6 bases and 3 bases, in that order; junction bases with no gene match: 9. CDR3 length: 15 amino acids. CDR3 bases: TGTGCCAGCAGCCCGCCGGGGGGGCGCAAAGAGACCCAGTACTTC. As protein: CASSPPGGRKETQYF.

This clonotype was counted at least ten times. V gene TRBV20-1 combines with J gene TRBJ2-4; possibly TRBD1 for D (6 bases). Per the germline V gene, CDR1 is DFQATT and CDR2 is SNEGSKA (reference sequence). The CDR3 runs to 11 residues. V lost 2 bases, J lost 7 bases, and 6 bases lay in between. CDR3 amino acids: CSARRGNIQYF. The CDR3 DNA sequence: TGCAGTGCTAGAAGGGGGAACATTCAGTACTTC.

This clonotype was found many times. This chain joins TRBV6-6 and TRBJ1-1; TRBD1 matches at 9 bases. The CDR3 loop spans 13 amino acids. Germline V gives CDR1 MNHNY, CDR2 SVGAGI (reference sequence). The J segment lost 5 bases and the V segment lost 6 bases, leaving 4 bases of the junction unmatched. The CDR3 here is CASRWTGETEAFF. Here the CDR3 DNA reads TGTGCCAGCAGGTGGACAGGGGAGACTGAAGCTTTCTTT.

Ten or more counts support this clonotype. The rearrangement uses TRBV10-3 and TRBJ1-2; D ambiguous. Trimming pared 4 bases from V and 7 bases from J, leaving 7 bases between. CDR1 and CDR2 (germline): ENHRY, SYGVKD. CDR3 size: 11 residues. CDR3 sequence (DNA): TGTGCCATCAGTGCCCTCACTGGCTACACCTTC. As protein: CAISALTGYTF.